This T cell receptor beta chain was sequenced during a study of CD8+ T cells in alopecia areata. General study results and limits: Alphabeta T cells residing in normal skin are also sequenced in scalp samples. Greater clonality was observed in lesional scalp samples, especially alopecia totalis/universalis, versus normal scalp.

Concerning this clone itself: Its antigen is currently unknown.

After isolation, RNA underwent reverse transcription to generate cDNA as the sequencing template. The method was immunoSEQ multiplex PCR; TCRdb's version includes in-frame clones alone and lacks a portion of them. The table includes 150,000 or so clones, roughly 50% detected once. CD4+ and CD8+ T cells were sorted from PBMCs stained for CD3, CD4 and CD8. The TCR sequence derives from a human donor in good health. Specimen: CD4+ T cells sorted from blood.

This CDR3 reads CASSYQPRNEQFF. The CDR3 region has the DNA TGTGCCAGCAGTTATCAGCCCAGGAATGAGCAGTTCTTC. The chain employs TRBV28 and TRBJ2-1; D uncertain. The V end lost 4 bases, the J end lost 7 bases, and 11 bases lay between the germline ends. The germline CDR1 and CDR2 sequences are MDHEN and SYDVKM. The CDR3 contains 13 residues.